This T cell receptor (beta chain) was retrieved from a study of cytomegalovirus exposure and HLA in healthy donors. V lost 2 bases, J lost 4 bases, and 15 bases lay in between. This CDR3 region has 15 residues. Germline V gene data show CDR1 as SGHNT and CDR2 as YYREEE (reference sequence). Amplification used 60 Vbeta primers and 13 Jbeta primers. Repertoires were generated with immunoSEQ multiplex PCR, while TCRdb's copy carries only in-frame clones and drops some. The sample has over 85,000 clones, over 65% seen once. The rearrangement links TRBV5-4 to TRBJ2-5; possibly TRBD2 for D (6 bases). The sequence derives from a man aged 35 to 55 in good health and CMV-seronegative. The specimen sequenced was PBMCs. The CDR3 sequence is CASSLSGGIGETQYF. CDR3 sequence (DNA): TGTGCCAGCAGCTTATCCGGGGGAATAGGAGAGACCCAGTACTTC.